These 30 T cell receptor beta chains were all obtained from the same sample, sequenced in a study of identical twins. TCRdb reanalysed the 5' RACE reads using MiXCR and keeps one entry per CDR3 protein. Of 500,000 or so distinct CDR3 sequences listed, roughly an eighth are singletons. These data were likewise used in another study, on yellow fever vaccine responses in identical twins.

Specimen: CD4+ T cells sorted from blood. The receptor set was obtained from a woman under 30 in good health.

This chain links TRBV29-1 with TRBJ2-7; 10 bases are a match to TRBD1. The length of the CDR3 is 15 residues. Germline V gene sequence: CDR1 SQVTM, CDR2 ANQGSEA. The junction had 13 bases not matched to a gene; V was cut back by 6 bases and J by 5 bases. The CDR3 spells CSVPGGDRGLDEQYF. The DNA of the CDR3 is TGCAGCGTCCCCGGAGGGGACAGGGGCTTGGACGAGCAGTACTTC.

The chain links TRBV6-5 to TRBJ2-3; D gene ambiguous. The CDR3 runs 14 residues. Germline assignment: CDR1 MNHEY and CDR2 SVGAGI. The ends were cut back, 2 bases at V and 0 bases at J, with 6 bases in the middle. The chain's CDR3 is CASSYGPSTDTQYF. For the CDR3, the DNA is TGTGCCAGCAGTTACGGGCCAAGCACAGATACGCAGTATTTT.

The gene calls are TRBV7-9 and TRBJ2-5, with D tentatively TRBD2 (6 bases). The CDR3 contains 13 residues. The V gene lost 5 bases and the J gene lost 5 bases, with 12 bases spanning the gap. CDR1 is SEHNR and CDR2 is FQNEAQ in the germline V gene (reference sequence). CDR3 residues: CASSAGSWETQYF. The DNA for the CDR3 is TGTGCCAGCAGCGCGGGGTCCTGGGAGACCCAGTACTTC.

CDR3 DNA: TGTGCCACCAGTGATTTATCGGCCGGAGCGGGAGGCTTAAATGAGCAGTTCTTC. Amino acid sequence: CATSDLSAGAGGLNEQFF. The chain carries TRBV24-1 and TRBJ2-1; 9 positions agree with TRBD2. V was clipped by 1 base and J by 7 bases; unmatched bases: 13. This CDR3 comprises 18 residues. The germline V gene has CDR1 KGHDR and CDR2 SFDVKD.

This clonotype was found a few times. The V gene is TRBV7-2, the J gene TRBJ2-3, with TRBD2 matching over 11 bases. CDR3 length equals 15 residues. J was trimmed by 4 bases and V by 6 bases; bases with no gene match: 6. The germline gives CDR1 SGHTA, CDR2 FQGNSA. DNA for the CDR3: TGTGCCAGCAGAGTGACTAGCGGGACGCCAGATACGCAGTATTTT. Amino acids: CASRVTSGTPDTQYF.

This chain joins TRBV24-1 and TRBJ2-3, with 7 bases aligning to TRBD1. The CDR3 runs 19 residues. Trimming removed 4 bases from V and 0 bases from J; junction bases left unmatched: 15. CDR1 KGHDR and CDR2 SFDVKD come from the germline V gene. DNA for the CDR3: TGTGCCACCAGTGAGACAGGGATACGTTCAATTTCTAGCACAGATACGCAGTATTTT. Its translation is CATSETGIRSISSTDTQYF.

V gene TRBV9 combines with J gene TRBJ2-7; TRBD1 might be the D (5 bases). Per the germline V gene, CDR1 is SGDLS and CDR2 is YYNGEE. V was trimmed by 4 bases and J by 6 bases, leaving 20 bases between them. The CDR3 runs to 15 residues. The chain's CDR3 is CASSSVGLFRGEQYF. Here the CDR3 DNA reads TGTGCCAGCAGCTCGGTCGGGCTATTTAGGGGCGAGCAGTACTTC.

The V gene is TRBV18, the J gene TRBJ2-1; possibly TRBD2 for D (5 bases). Trimming removed 0 bases from V and 8 bases from J, with 8 bases in between. Germline lookup yields CDR1 KGHSH and CDR2 LQKENI. This CDR3 is 13 amino acids long. The CDR3 DNA reads TGTGCCAGCTCACCACCCAGTAGCGATGAGCAGTTCTTC. It translates to CASSPPSSDEQFF.

Only a few counts were recorded for this clonotype. The chain is built from TRBV10-2 and TRBJ2-7; 8 bases map to TRBD2. Germline loops: CDR1 WSHSY, CDR2 SAAADI. V trimming: 4 bases; J trimming: 2 bases; junction bases outside the gene matches: 10. The CDR3 covers 16 residues. The CDR3 protein is CASSGAGVQGAYEQYF. The CDR3 DNA follows: TGCGCCAGCAGTGGAGCGGGGGTCCAAGGGGCCTACGAGCAGTACTTC.

The rearrangement links TRBV7-3 to TRBJ2-1, with 9 bases identical to TRBD2. The CDR3 sequence is 19 residues long. CDR1 SGHTA and CDR2 FQGTGA come from the germline V gene. Trimming at V came to 4 bases and at J to 0 bases, leaving 13 bases not matched to a gene. As DNA, the CDR3 is TGTGCCAGCAGCTGGAAAGCGGGGGGACAAGGAAGCTCCTACAATGAGCAGTTCTTC. Its translation: CASSWKAGGQGSSYNEQFF.

This clonotype was observed at least ten times. The chain joins TRBV27 to TRBJ2-1; perhaps TRBD1 as D (6 bases). CDR3 length: 15 amino acids. Germline V CDR1 and CDR2: MNHEY, SMNVEV (reference sequence). Trimming cost V 4 bases and J 5 bases, with 15 bases left between them. The CDR3 DNA sequence: TGTGCCAGCAGTTCCAGGGGTGCTGAGAACAATGAGCAGTTCTTC. This gives the protein CASSSRGAENNEQFF.

This clonotype has more than one count but fewer than ten. The rearrangement joins TRBV15 to TRBJ2-5, with D unclear. With 3 bases removed from V and 5 bases from J, the gap between germline ends came to 13 bases. Germline V gives CDR1 LNHNV, CDR2 YYDKDF (reference sequence). This CDR3 comprises 14 residues. The CDR3 is CATSREPGLETQYF. In DNA, the CDR3 is TGTGCCACCAGCAGGGAACCCGGGTTGGAGACCCAGTACTTC. Supplemented by reference TRBV15 and TRBJ2-5, the full variable domain reads DAMVIQNPRYQVTQFGKPVTLSCSQTLNHNVMYWYQQKSSQAPKLLFHYYDKDFNNEADTPDNFQSRRPNTSFCFLDIRSPGLGDTAMYLCATSREPGLETQYFGPGTRLLVL.

The V call is TRBV5-4, the J call TRBJ2-1; the match to TRBD2 covers 8 bases. CDR1 is SGHNT and CDR2 is YYREEE in the germline V gene (reference sequence). The V and J ends lost 0 bases and 4 bases, in that order; junction bases with no gene match: 9. The CDR3 runs 17 residues. The chain's CDR3 is CASSLEIAGSLYNEQFF. The DNA of the CDR3 is TGTGCCAGCAGCTTGGAAATAGCGGGGTCCTTATACAATGAGCAGTTCTTC.

The chain uses TRBV5-6 and TRBJ1-5; the D gene is possibly TRBD1 (5 bases). Trimming left V 5 bases short and J 4 bases short, with 16 bases between. Per the germline V gene, CDR1 is SGHDT and CDR2 is YYEEEE. CDR3 length equals 15 residues. The CDR3: CASSSGDSGNQPQHF. In DNA form, the CDR3 reads TGTGCCAGCAGTAGTGGGGACTCCGGTAATCAGCCCCAGCATTTT.

This clonotype was found a few times. The rearrangement joins TRBV20-1 to TRBJ2-2, with unresolved D. V was trimmed by 4 bases and J by 1 base, leaving 7 bases between them. The CDR3 sequence is 13 residues long. Germline V gives CDR1 DFQATT, CDR2 SNEGSKA (reference sequence). CDR3 sequence reads: CSAKKGNTGELFF. CDR3 in DNA: TGCAGTGCTAAAAAGGGGAACACCGGGGAGCTGTTTTTT.

The J gene is TRBJ2-5, the V gene TRBV7-2; no firm D call. Germline V CDR1 and CDR2: SGHTA, FQGNSA. V dropped 6 bases and J dropped 2 bases, with 16 bases sitting between them. This CDR3 region has 15 residues. The CDR3 protein is CASRPRTLGQETQYF. CDR3 coding DNA: TGTGCCAGCAGACCGAGAACCTTGGGGCAAGAGACCCAGTACTTC.

The CDR3 DNA reads as TGTGCCAGCACCTCTACGATGGGGGGCGCAGGCTACACCTTC. Its translation is CASTSTMGGAGYTF. J is TRBJ1-2 and V is TRBV7-9; maybe TRBD1 (6 bases). This CDR3 contains 14 residues. Deletions cut 7 bases from V and 8 bases from J, with 20 bases between. Germline V gene data show CDR1 as SEHNR and CDR2 as FQNEAQ (reference sequence).

This clonotype was counted a single time. This CDR3 is CASSQGSSGGETQYF. In DNA form, the CDR3 reads TGTGCCAGCAGCCAAGGTAGTAGCGGGGGTGAGACCCAGTACTTC. J is TRBJ2-5 and V is TRBV4-2, with TRBD2 matching over 9 bases. The germline V gene has CDR1 LGHNA and CDR2 YNFKEQ. The CDR3 consists of 15 residues. With 1 base clipped from V and 5 bases from J, the junction kept 5 bases outside the gene matches.

This clonotype was recorded a few times. The genes are TRBV5-6 and TRBJ1-1; D ambiguous. The V end lost 4 bases, the J end lost 0 bases, and 13 bases lay between the germline ends. The germline gives CDR1 SGHDT, CDR2 YYEEEE. The CDR3 is 15 amino acids. The CDR3 is CASSLGFNVNTEAFF. In nucleotides, the CDR3 is TGTGCCAGCAGCCTGGGTTTCAATGTGAACACTGAAGCTTTCTTT.

The gene calls are TRBV2 and TRBJ2-5, with 7 positions matching TRBD2. CDR1 is SNHLY, CDR2 FYNNEI, per germline. The CDR3 covers 15 residues. J lost 3 bases, V lost 6 bases, and 10 bases had no gene match. DNA for the CDR3: TGTGCCAGCAGGGCCGGGACTAAAAACGAAGAGACCCAGTACTTC. It specifies CASRAGTKNEETQYF.

This chain uses TRBV5-1 with TRBJ2-5; 8 positions agree with TRBD2. V gave up 2 bases and J gave up 4 bases; unmatched junction bases: 7. Germline loops: CDR1 SGHRS, CDR2 YFSETQ. CDR3 size: 15 residues. The CDR3 protein is CASSFSGTRGETQYF. The CDR3 coding sequence is TGCGCCAGCAGCTTTTCCGGGACTAGGGGAGAGACCCAGTACTTC.

This clonotype was seen more than once but under ten times. The rearrangement joins TRBV6-5 to TRBJ2-7; 9 bases line up with TRBD1. The V gene end was trimmed by 1 base and the J gene end by 6 bases; junction bases not matched to a gene: 7. The CDR3 length is 15 residues. The germline gives CDR1 MNHEY, CDR2 SVGAGI. CDR3 nucleotide sequence: TGTGCCAGCAGTTACTTCCCGGGACAGGGAAGCGAGCAGTACTTC. This codes for CASSYFPGQGSEQYF.

V usage is TRBV2 and J usage is TRBJ1-6; D is unclear. V lost 3 bases and J lost 0, with 6 bases in between. The CDR3 is 15 residues long. CDR1 SNHLY and CDR2 FYNNEI come from the germline V gene. DNA of the CDR3: TGTGCCAGCAGTGACTTGGGCTCCTATAATTCACCCCTCCACTTT. This gives the protein CASSDLGSYNSPLHF.

This rearrangement joins TRBV4-3 to TRBJ2-3; perhaps TRBD1 as D (5 bases). The CDR3 is 16 residues long. Germline CDR1 and CDR2: LGHNA and YSLEER. The V end lost 3 bases, the J end lost 0 bases, and 13 bases lay between the germline ends. This chain's CDR3 is CASSQWTSPSTDTQYF. The CDR3 coding sequence is TGCGCCAGCAGCCAGTGGACAAGCCCTAGCACAGATACGCAGTATTTT.

In its sample, this clonotype was seen a few times. An end of the junction differs from the germline gene, which may be a read error. CDR3 sequence: CASSRRTGLVNTEVFF. DNA of the CDR3: TGTGCCAGCAGCCGCCGGACAGGGTTAGTGAACACTGAAGTTTTCTTT. The chain recombines TRBV7-2 with TRBJ1-1; 8 nucleotides agree with TRBD1. The CDR3 spans 16 residues. Germline V CDR1 and CDR2: SGHTA, FQGNSA.

This clonotype occurred many times. The V gene is TRBV29-1, the J gene TRBJ2-1; TRBD2 aligns across 8 bases. CDR3 length: 15 residues. The germline gives CDR1 SQVTM, CDR2 ANQGSEA. J gave up 0 bases and V 3 bases, and 4 bases lay outside the gene matches. The CDR3 loop reads CSVDRSGSSYNEQFF. CDR3 nucleotides: TGCAGCGTTGATAGGAGCGGGAGCTCCTACAATGAGCAGTTCTTC.

In its sample, this clonotype was seen many times. J is TRBJ2-7 and V is TRBV7-2, with D possibly TRBD1 on 5 matching bases. Per germline, CDR1 SGHTA and CDR2 FQGNSA. This CDR3 is built from 14 residues. V lost 3 bases, J lost 0 bases, and 9 bases lay in between. CDR3 residues: CASSFTDSSYEQYF. The CDR3 DNA sequence: TGTGCCAGCAGCTTCACCGACAGCTCCTACGAGCAGTACTTC.

The chain couples TRBV20-1 to TRBJ2-5, with 12 bases matching TRBD2. This CDR3 is 13 amino acids long. V was pared by 6 bases and J by 6 bases, with 5 bases of the junction left unmatched. Per germline, CDR1 DFQATT and CDR2 SNEGSKA (reference sequence). The CDR3 loop reads CSALAGGQKTQYF. CDR3 DNA: TGCAGTGCCCTAGCGGGAGGGCAGAAGACCCAGTACTTC.

The sample holds many counts of this clonotype. V is TRBV10-3 and J is TRBJ2-5, with D possibly TRBD1 on 6 matching bases. CDR1 ENHRY and CDR2 SYGVKD come from the germline V gene. The germline V and J ends were trimmed by 5 bases and 0 bases, with 13 bases remaining between them. The CDR3 is 15 amino acids. CDR3 DNA: TGTGCCATCAGTACAATCACAGGGAACCAAGAGACCCAGTACTTC. Its protein product is CAISTITGNQETQYF.

This clonotype was seen more than once but under ten times. The V call is TRBV20-1, the J call TRBJ2-1, with 9 bases identical to TRBD2. Trimming removed 1 base from V and 6 bases from J; junction bases left unmatched: 4. CDR1 is DFQATT and CDR2 is SNEGSKA in the germline V gene (reference sequence). The CDR3 consists of 14 residues. CDR3 sequence (DNA): TGCAGTGCTAGAGGGGCTAGCGGGATCAATGAGCAGTTCTTC. As protein: CSARGASGINEQFF.